This is a list of T cell receptor beta chains from one sample in a study of control samples from healthy donors and cancer patients. Assay used: immunoSEQ multiplex PCR; TCRdb lists only in-frame clones, some missing. The listing records some 180,000 clones. The sequencing input was blood. These receptors were collected from a woman aged 25 to 45 in good health. CDR3s include the opening cysteine and the closing phenylalanine or tryptophan. Each record gives: J gene, D gene, V gene, CDR3 DNA, CDR3 protein. The D gene is left open where the match is weak.

J gene: TRBJ1-2; D gene: .; V gene: TRBV4-1; CDR3 DNA: TGCGCCAGCAGTCAGCGGACGCGGAAGAACCATGGGGCCTTC; CDR3 protein: CASSQRTRKNHGAF
J gene: TRBJ2-5; D gene: TRBD2; V gene: TRBV28; CDR3 DNA: TGTGCCAGCATGCCGACTAGCGGGCGCCTTGAGGAGACCCAGTACTTC; CDR3 protein: CASMPTSGRLEETQYF
J gene: TRBJ1-1; D gene: .; V gene: TRBV28; CDR3 DNA: TGTGCCAGCAGTTTGCCCTCCCGAGAAGCTTTCTTT; CDR3 protein: CASSLPSREAFF
J gene: TRBJ1-5; D gene: TRBD1; V gene: TRBV19; CDR3 DNA: TGTGCCAGTAGTATTATAGGGGGCGAGGGGAATCAGCCCCAGCATTTT; CDR3 protein: CASSIIGGEGNQPQHF
J gene: TRBJ1-1; D gene: .; V gene: TRBV5-6; CDR3 DNA: TGTGCCAGCAGCTTACGGCGCATGAACACTGAAGCTTTCTTT; CDR3 protein: CASSLRRMNTEAFF
J gene: TRBJ1-5; D gene: TRBD1; V gene: TRBV6-5; CDR3 DNA: TGTGCCAGCAGTCCGGGACAGGGGAGCAATCAGCCCCAGCATTTT; CDR3 protein: CASSPGQGSNQPQHF
J gene: TRBJ2-1; D gene: .; V gene: TRBV2; CDR3 DNA: TGTGCCAGCAGTGAGGGGACTTTCTCCTACAATGAGCAGTTCTTC; CDR3 protein: CASSEGTFSYNEQFF
J gene: TRBJ1-6; D gene: .; V gene: TRBV3-1/TRBV3-2; CDR3 DNA: TGTGCCAGCAGCCAAGACTCGGCAGGGACTCGAAATTCACCCCTCCACTTT; CDR3 protein: CASSQDSAGTRNSPLHF
J gene: TRBJ1-3; D gene: .; V gene: TRBV5-1; CDR3 DNA: TGCGCCAGCAGCTTCCAAGGACAGCCGAGCTCTGGAAACACCATATATTTT; CDR3 protein: CASSFQGQPSSGNTIYF
J gene: TRBJ2-3; D gene: .; V gene: TRBV3-1/TRBV3-2; CDR3 DNA: TGTGCCAGCAGCCAAGAGCGCAGCTGGACGCGCACAGATACGCAGTATTTT; CDR3 protein: CASSQERSWTRTDTQYF
J gene: TRBJ2-5; D gene: TRBD1; V gene: TRBV18; CDR3 DNA: TGTGCCAGCTCAGCAGGACAGGGGATCGAGACCCAGTACTTC; CDR3 protein: CASSAGQGIETQYF
J gene: TRBJ2-5; D gene: .; V gene: TRBV5-1; CDR3 DNA: TGCGCCAGCAGCTTGGGACTGGCCTCGTTCGGGGAGACCCAGTACTTC; CDR3 protein: CASSLGLASFGETQYF
J gene: TRBJ1-1; D gene: .; V gene: TRBV7-9; CDR3 DNA: TGTGCCAGCAGCTTAAATTGGGCAGGGGAGTACACTGAAGCTTTCTTT; CDR3 protein: CASSLNWAGEYTEAFF
J gene: TRBJ2-5; D gene: .; V gene: TRBV5-1; CDR3 DNA: TGCGCCAGCAGCTTGCAGGAGGAGGAGACCCAGTACTTC; CDR3 protein: CASSLQEEETQYF
J gene: TRBJ1-1; D gene: .; V gene: TRBV7-2; CDR3 DNA: TGTGCCAGCAGCTTAGAGGCGAACACTGAAGCTTTCTTT; CDR3 protein: CASSLEANTEAFF
J gene: TRBJ2-5; D gene: TRBD1; V gene: TRBV7-9; CDR3 DNA: TGTGCCAGCAGCCTAGGGACAGGGGGTCAAGAGACCCAGTACTTC; CDR3 protein: CASSLGTGGQETQYF
J gene: TRBJ2-3; D gene: .; V gene: TRBV28; CDR3 DNA: TGTGCCAGCAACCTCGCGGTCACAGATACGCAGTATTTT; CDR3 protein: CASNLAVTDTQYF
J gene: TRBJ2-7; D gene: .; V gene: TRBV20-1; CDR3 DNA: TGCAGTGCCGCCGCCTACGAGCAGTACTTC; CDR3 protein: CSAAAYEQYF
J gene: TRBJ1-2; D gene: .; V gene: TRBV5-6; CDR3 DNA: TGTGCCAGCAGCTTTAACTATGGCTACACCTTC; CDR3 protein: CASSFNYGYTF
J gene: TRBJ2-5; D gene: TRBD2; V gene: TRBV3-1/TRBV3-2; CDR3 DNA: TGTGCCAGCAGCCCCCTAGCGGGGGGGGCAGAGACCCAGTACTTC; CDR3 protein: CASSPLAGGAETQYF
J gene: TRBJ1-1; D gene: TRBD1; V gene: TRBV4-3; CDR3 DNA: TGCGCCAGCAGCCAAGATGGACAGGGACACACTGAAGCTTTCTTT; CDR3 protein: CASSQDGQGHTEAFF
J gene: TRBJ1-5; D gene: .; V gene: TRBV9; CDR3 DNA: TGTGCCAGCAGCGCCGGGCCGACCGATCAGCCCCAGCATTTT; CDR3 protein: CASSAGPTDQPQHF
J gene: TRBJ2-3; D gene: TRBD2; V gene: TRBV6-1; CDR3 DNA: TGTGCCAGCAGTGAGCTGCCCGGGACTAGCGGGGGCAGACCGACATTT; CDR3 protein: CASSELPGTSGGRPTF
J gene: TRBJ2-5; D gene: .; V gene: TRBV4-2; CDR3 DNA: TGTGCCAGCAGCCAAGAGGGTAGCGGACAAGAGACCCAGTACTTC; CDR3 protein: CASSQEGSGQETQYF
J gene: TRBJ2-5; D gene: TRBD1; V gene: TRBV2; CDR3 DNA: TGTGCCAGCAGTGGACTGGACAGGGGGCAAGAGACCCAGTACTTC; CDR3 protein: CASSGLDRGQETQYF
J gene: TRBJ1-3; D gene: TRBD1; V gene: TRBV11-2; CDR3 DNA: TGTGCCAGCAGCTTAGTCATCCAGGGGGACTCTGGAAACACCATATATTTT; CDR3 protein: CASSLVIQGDSGNTIYF
J gene: TRBJ2-7; D gene: TRBD1; V gene: TRBV9; CDR3 DNA: TGTGCCAGCAGCGCGACAGGGTTATCCTACGAGCAGTACTTC; CDR3 protein: CASSATGLSYEQYF
J gene: TRBJ1-2; D gene: .; V gene: TRBV3-1/TRBV3-2; CDR3 DNA: TGTGCCAGCAGCCAAGTCGTTCTCTATGGCTACACCTTC; CDR3 protein: CASSQVVLYGYTF
J gene: TRBJ2-5; D gene: TRBD2; V gene: TRBV13; CDR3 DNA: TGTGCCAGCAGCTTCCACACTAGCGGGGGGGAGACCCAGTACTTC; CDR3 protein: CASSFHTSGGETQYF
J gene: TRBJ1-2; D gene: .; V gene: TRBV27; CDR3 DNA: TGTGCCAGCAGTTTATCTACGGGTAGAGGCTACACCTTC; CDR3 protein: CASSLSTGRGYTF
J gene: TRBJ1-6; D gene: .; V gene: TRBV18; CDR3 DNA: TGTGCCAGCTCCCAAAGAACGGACATGCCCCTCCACTTT; CDR3 protein: CASSQRTDMPLHF
J gene: TRBJ2-3; D gene: .; V gene: TRBV2; CDR3 DNA: TGTGCCAGCTGTGGTGGGGCTGGTACGCAGTATTTT; CDR3 protein: CASCGGAGTQYF
J gene: TRBJ2-3; D gene: TRBD2; V gene: TRBV30; CDR3 DNA: TGTGCCTGGAGTGTACTAGCGGGGGTAACAGATACGCAGTATTTT; CDR3 protein: CAWSVLAGVTDTQYF
J gene: TRBJ2-5; D gene: TRBD1; V gene: TRBV19; CDR3 DNA: TGTGCCAGTAGTATTCAGGTACAGGGGGCTGGGGGAGAGACCCAGTACTTC; CDR3 protein: CASSIQVQGAGGETQYF
J gene: TRBJ1-1; D gene: .; V gene: TRBV5-4; CDR3 DNA: TGTGCCAGCAGCTTGGATAGGGGGGAAGCTTTCTTT; CDR3 protein: CASSLDRGEAFF
J gene: TRBJ1-1; D gene: TRBD1; V gene: TRBV16; CDR3 DNA: TGTGCCAGCAGCCAAATCCCGACAGGGGGGACTGAAGCTTTCTTT; CDR3 protein: CASSQIPTGGTEAFF
J gene: TRBJ2-3; D gene: .; V gene: TRBV30; CDR3 DNA: TGTGCCTGGAAGCCCACAGATACGCAGTATTTT; CDR3 protein: CAWKPTDTQYF
J gene: TRBJ1-4; D gene: .; V gene: TRBV7-9; CDR3 DNA: TGTGCCAGCAGCTTGGGGCGACGAGAACTGTTTTTT; CDR3 protein: CASSLGRRELFF
J gene: TRBJ1-5; D gene: .; V gene: TRBV19; CDR3 DNA: TGTGCCAGTAGTGGGGACGGGGGGACTTATAGCAATCAGCCCCAGCATTTT; CDR3 protein: CASSGDGGTYSNQPQHF
J gene: TRBJ2-7; D gene: TRBD2; V gene: TRBV30; CDR3 DNA: TGTGCCTGGAGTGGTGGACGGGGGGGAGACGAGCAGTACTTC; CDR3 protein: CAWSGGRGGDEQYF
J gene: TRBJ2-3; D gene: TRBD2; V gene: TRBV19; CDR3 DNA: TGTGCCAGTAGACTAGTAGCGGGGGGGCCGGATACGCAGTATTTT; CDR3 protein: CASRLVAGGPDTQYF
J gene: TRBJ1-1; D gene: .; V gene: TRBV11-1; CDR3 DNA: TGTGCCAGCAGCTTAGTGGGCAGCACTGAAGCTTTCTTT; CDR3 protein: CASSLVGSTEAFF
J gene: TRBJ2-5; D gene: .; V gene: TRBV11-2; CDR3 DNA: TGTGCCAGCAGCTTAGCCCACGGAGACACCCAGTACTTC; CDR3 protein: CASSLAHGDTQYF
J gene: TRBJ1-2; D gene: TRBD1; V gene: TRBV6-6; CDR3 DNA: TGTGCCAGCAGTGACGGACAGGCAGCTGGCTACACCTTC; CDR3 protein: CASSDGQAAGYTF
J gene: TRBJ1-4; D gene: TRBD1; V gene: TRBV9; CDR3 DNA: TGTGCCAGCAGCGTAGCTGGGAAGTTAAAGGGGGCCAGTGAAAAACTGTTTTTT; CDR3 protein: CASSVAGKLKGASEKLFF